A selection of T cell receptor beta chains follows, all from one sample in a study of CD8+ T cells in alopecia areata. The assay was immunoSEQ multiplex PCR, and TCRdb's table has in-frame clones only and misses some. This sample has roughly 170,000 clones, with about 60% found just once. Sequencing was performed on CD4+ T cells sorted from blood, taken at week 0. The origin of the receptors is a human donor with alopecia areata. The CDR3 runs from the conserved cysteine through the conserved F or W. Fields, in order: J gene, V gene, clone size, D gene, CDR3 protein, CDR3 DNA. D genes are given only for firm matches. Where a row states a size, it is once, few, many or the class of an expanded clone; other rows omit it.

>TRBJ2-2|TRBV7-9|NA|TRBD2
CASSLVPGGNTGELFF
TGTGCCAGCAGCTTAGTCCCGGGGGGAAACACCGGGGAGCTGTTTTTT
>TRBJ2-3|TRBV30|few|TRBD2
CAWSRGGSTDTQYF
TGTGCCTGGAGTCGGGGGGGAAGCACAGATACGCAGTATTTT
>TRBJ1-5|TRBV28|NA|NA
CASSRSGTYSNQPQHF
TGTGCCAGCAGTCGATCCGGGACATATAGCAATCAGCCCCAGCATTTT
>TRBJ2-2|TRBV7-3|NA|NA
CASSSSATGELFF
TGTGCCAGCAGCTCTAGCGCCACCGGGGAGCTGTTTTTT
>TRBJ2-7|TRBV18|NA|NA
CASSPVGVRAYEQYF
TGTGCCAGCTCACCAGTCGGAGTCAGGGCCTACGAGCAGTACTTC
>TRBJ1-4|TRBV30|NA|TRBD1
CACDRGNNEKLFF
TGTGCCTGTGACAGGGGCAATAATGAAAAACTGTTTTTT
>TRBJ2-2|TRBV7-3|NA|NA
CASSSLTGLGELFF
TGTGCCAGCAGCTCACTGACGGGTCTCGGGGAGCTGTTTTTT
>TRBJ2-1|TRBV2|NA|TRBD1
CASRTGMYEQFF
TGTGCCAGCAGGACAGGGATGTATGAGCAGTTCTTC
>TRBJ2-7|TRBV29-1|NA|NA
CSVDTSTREQYF
TGCAGCGTTGACACGTCTACGCGCGAGCAGTACTTC
>TRBJ1-1|TRBV29-1|NA|NA
CSVEKGANTEAFF
TGCAGCGTTGAAAAGGGCGCGAACACTGAAGCTTTCTTT
>TRBJ2-5|TRBV28|NA|TRBD2
CASSRASGAGETQYF
TGTGCCAGCAGTCGAGCTAGCGGGGCGGGGGAGACCCAGTACTTC
>TRBJ2-1|TRBV14|NA|NA
CASSQGVGEQFF
TGTGCCAGCAGCCAAGGTGTCGGTGAGCAGTTCTTC
>TRBJ2-7|TRBV29-1|NA|NA
CSVWVHGQSSYEQYF
TGCAGCGTTTGGGTGCACGGGCAGAGCTCCTACGAGCAGTACTTC
>TRBJ2-7|TRBV4-1|NA|NA
CASSQRSGTEQYF
TGCGCCAGCAGCCAAAGGTCCGGGACCGAGCAGTACTTC
>TRBJ2-3|TRBV2|few|NA
CASTPEADTQYF
TGTGCCAGCACCCCGGAGGCAGATACGCAGTATTTT
>TRBJ2-2|TRBV7-9|NA|NA
CASSLGGLNTGELFF
TGTGCCAGCAGCTTAGGGGGACTGAACACCGGGGAGCTGTTTTTT
>TRBJ1-1|TRBV27|few|NA
CASSLSGGAYRNTEAFF
TGTGCCAGCAGTTTATCAGGCGGGGCTTATAGGAACACTGAAGCTTTCTTT
>TRBJ2-1|TRBV6-5|few|NA
CASSYSGRRGYNEQFF
TGTGCCAGCAGTTACTCTGGGCGGCGCGGCTACAATGAGCAGTTCTTC
>TRBJ2-7|TRBV4-1|NA|NA
CASSQGPDGAYEQYF
TGCGCCAGCAGCCAAGGGCCGGACGGAGCCTACGAGCAGTACTTC
>TRBJ2-1|TRBV5-6|NA|TRBD1
CASSLQRTGVNEQFF
TGTGCCAGCAGCTTACAACGGACAGGGGTCAATGAGCAGTTCTTC
>TRBJ2-3|TRBV2|NA|TRBD2
CASSGPSGGVVDTQYF
TGTGCCAGCAGTGGCCCTAGCGGGGGGGTTGTAGATACGCAGTATTTT
>TRBJ2-5|TRBV29-1|few|NA
CSGSQGGQETQYF
TGCAGCGGGTCCCAGGGGGGCCAAGAGACCCAGTACTTC
>TRBJ2-3|TRBV9|NA|TRBD2
CASGLAGGTDTQYF
TGTGCCAGCGGGCTAGCGGGGGGCACAGATACGCAGTATTTT
>TRBJ2-5|TRBV4-1|NA|NA
CASSRGVKETQYF
TGCGCCAGCAGCCGAGGGGTTAAAGAGACCCAGTACTTC
>TRBJ1-6|TRBV6-5|NA|TRBD1
CASTRDRNNSPLHF
TGTGCCAGCACCAGGGACAGAAATAATTCACCCCTCCACTTT
>TRBJ2-7|TRBV29-1|NA|NA
CSVGDGSYEQYF
TGCAGCGTTGGTGACGGCTCCTACGAGCAGTACTTC
>TRBJ2-2|TRBV7-2|NA|NA
CASSLKRGTGELFF
TGTGCCAGCAGCTTAAAGCGCGGTACCGGGGAGCTGTTTTTT
>TRBJ2-7|TRBV11-3|NA|NA
CASSLAGSHEQYF
TGTGCCAGCAGCTTGGCCGGTAGCCACGAGCAGTACTTC